What follows describes a single TCR beta chain. Its antigen is undetermined. The data originate from a study of CD8 T cells in ankylosing spondylitis. CDR1 SGDLS and CDR2 YYNGEE come from the germline V gene. The CDR3 is 15 amino acids. The V segment lost 3 bases and the J segment 10 bases; nucleotides outside the gene matches: 12. The study's findings and limits: Ankylosing spondylitis blood appeared to be characterized by a TCR beta motif of under 10 highly homologous variants. Clones linked to disease were reported to show significant enrichment in matched ankylosing spondylitis synovial fluid.

MiXCR, run by TCRdb on the 5' RACE reads, gives a single entry per CDR3 protein. This sample has a few hundred thousand distinct CDR3 sequences, with about 18% found just once. The receptor comes from a male donor with ankylosing spondylitis or in good health (not recorded which). Specimen: blood, either unsorted or a sorted T cell fraction (not recorded which). The J gene is TRBJ2-1, the V gene TRBV9, with 8 bases fitting TRBD2. CDR3 in amino acids: CASSAWGEPGGEQFF. CDR3 in DNA: TGTGCCAGCAGCGCCTGGGGCGAGCCGGGAGGGGAGCAGTTCTTC.